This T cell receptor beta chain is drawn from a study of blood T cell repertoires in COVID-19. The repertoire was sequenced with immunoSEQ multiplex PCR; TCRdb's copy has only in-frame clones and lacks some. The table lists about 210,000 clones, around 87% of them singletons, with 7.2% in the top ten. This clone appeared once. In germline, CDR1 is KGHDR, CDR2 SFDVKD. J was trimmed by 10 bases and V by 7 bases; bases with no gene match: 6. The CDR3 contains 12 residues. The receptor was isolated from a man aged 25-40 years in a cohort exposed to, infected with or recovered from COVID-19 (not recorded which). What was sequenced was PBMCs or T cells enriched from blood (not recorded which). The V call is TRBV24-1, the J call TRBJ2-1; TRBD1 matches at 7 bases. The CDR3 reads CATRHRGEEQFF. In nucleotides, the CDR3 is TGTGCCACCAGACACAGGGGAGAGGAGCAGTTCTTC.